This TCR beta chain was obtained from a study of T cells in Graves' hyperthyroidism and ophthalmopathy. Findings of the study overall: Expanded thyroid clonotypes (above 0.001) were mostly also found in blood.

Germline CDR1 and CDR2: LNHNV and YYDKDF (reference sequence). Trimming cost V 4 bases and J 6 bases, with 8 bases left between them. The CDR3 covers 12 residues. Pregnant or lactating patients were excluded, as were those with uncontrolled infection or other autoimmune disease. Template material for amplifying TCR beta CDR3 regions consisted of RNA transcripts. The TCR CDR3 was amplified in a first-round RT-PCR using the HTBI primer set. TCRdb recomputed calls from the multiplex PCR reads with MiXCR, one row per CDR3 protein. The data show 480,000 or so distinct CDR3 sequences, approximately 49% seen once. This clonotype was detected only a few times. Its antigen remains unidentified.

Specimen: peripheral blood or thyroid tissue (not recorded which). The origin of this receptor is an adult woman with Graves' disease, either hyperthyroidism or ophthalmopathy (not recorded which). This chain uses TRBV15 with TRBJ2-3; no clear D. The CDR3 protein is CATSKSRDTQYF. In DNA, the CDR3 is TGTGCCACCAGCAAGTCCCGGGATACGCAGTATTTT.